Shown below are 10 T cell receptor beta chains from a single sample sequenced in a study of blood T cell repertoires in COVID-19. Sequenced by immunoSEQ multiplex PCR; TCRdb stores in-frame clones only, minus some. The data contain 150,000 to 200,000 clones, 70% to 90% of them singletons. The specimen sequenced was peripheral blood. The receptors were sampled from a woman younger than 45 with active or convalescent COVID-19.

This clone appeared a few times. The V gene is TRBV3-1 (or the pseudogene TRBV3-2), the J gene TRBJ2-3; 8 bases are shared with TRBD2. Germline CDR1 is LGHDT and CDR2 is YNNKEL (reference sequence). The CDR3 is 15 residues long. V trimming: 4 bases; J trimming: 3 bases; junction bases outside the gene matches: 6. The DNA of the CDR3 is TGTGCCAGCAGCCGACTAGCGCCGGGGACAGATACGCAGTATTTT. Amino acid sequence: CASSRLAPGTDTQYF.

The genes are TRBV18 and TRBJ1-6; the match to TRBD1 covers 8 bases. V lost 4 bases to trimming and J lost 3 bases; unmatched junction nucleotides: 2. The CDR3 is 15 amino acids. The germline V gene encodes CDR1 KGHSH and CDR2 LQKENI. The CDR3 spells CASSQQGDYNSPLHF. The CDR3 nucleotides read TGTGCCAGCTCACAACAGGGGGACTATAATTCACCCCTCCACTTT. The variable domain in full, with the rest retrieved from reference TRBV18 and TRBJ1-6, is NAGVMQNPRHLVRRRGQEARLRCSPMKGHSHVYWYRQLPEEGLKFMVYLQKENIIDESGMPKERFSAEFPKEGPSILRIQQVVRGDSAAYFCASSQQGDYNSPLHFGNGTRLTVT.

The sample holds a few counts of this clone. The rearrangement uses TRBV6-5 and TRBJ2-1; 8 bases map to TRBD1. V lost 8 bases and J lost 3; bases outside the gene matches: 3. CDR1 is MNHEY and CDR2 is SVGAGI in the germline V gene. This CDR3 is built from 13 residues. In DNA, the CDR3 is TGTGCCAGCGGGACAGGAAACTACAATGAGCAGTTCTTC. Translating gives CASGTGNYNEQFF.

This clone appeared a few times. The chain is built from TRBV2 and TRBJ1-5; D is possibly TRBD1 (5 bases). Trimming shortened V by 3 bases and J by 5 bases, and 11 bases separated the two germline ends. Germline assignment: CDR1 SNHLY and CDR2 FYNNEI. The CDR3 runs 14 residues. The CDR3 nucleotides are TGTGCCAGCAGTGACGTCGGGGGGGATCAGCCCCAGCATTTT. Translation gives CASSDVGGDQPQHF.

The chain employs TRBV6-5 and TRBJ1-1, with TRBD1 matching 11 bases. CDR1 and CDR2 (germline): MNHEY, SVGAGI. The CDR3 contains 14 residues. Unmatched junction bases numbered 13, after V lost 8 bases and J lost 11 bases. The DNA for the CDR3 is TGTGCCAGCGCCTTCGGACAGGGGGCGACATGGGCTTTCTTT. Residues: CASAFGQGATWAFF.

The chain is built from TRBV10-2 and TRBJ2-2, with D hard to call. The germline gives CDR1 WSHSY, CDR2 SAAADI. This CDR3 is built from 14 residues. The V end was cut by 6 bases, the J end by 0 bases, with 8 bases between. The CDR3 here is CASRSGANTGELFF. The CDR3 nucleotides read TGCGCCAGCAGATCAGGTGCGAACACCGGGGAGCTGTTTTTT.

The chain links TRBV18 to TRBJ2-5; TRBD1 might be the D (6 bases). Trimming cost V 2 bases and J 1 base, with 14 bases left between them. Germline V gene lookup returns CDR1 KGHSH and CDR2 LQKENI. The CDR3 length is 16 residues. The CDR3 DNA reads TGTGCCAGCTCACCAGAGGCAGGGGTAGGCCAAGAGACCCAGTACTTC. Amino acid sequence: CASSPEAGVGQETQYF.

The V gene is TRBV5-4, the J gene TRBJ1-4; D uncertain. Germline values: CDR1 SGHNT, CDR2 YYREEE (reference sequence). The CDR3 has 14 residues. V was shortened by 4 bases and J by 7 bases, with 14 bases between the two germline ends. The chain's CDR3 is CASSASYNVEKLFF. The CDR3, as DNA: TGTGCCAGCAGCGCATCGTACAACGTTGAAAAACTGTTTTTT.

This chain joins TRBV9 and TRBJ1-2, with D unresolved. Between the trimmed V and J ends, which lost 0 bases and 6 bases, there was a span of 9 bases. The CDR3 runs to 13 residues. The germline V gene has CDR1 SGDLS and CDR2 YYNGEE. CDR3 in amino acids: CASSVVRENGYTF. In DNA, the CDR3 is TGTGCCAGCAGCGTAGTTCGGGAAAATGGCTACACCTTC.

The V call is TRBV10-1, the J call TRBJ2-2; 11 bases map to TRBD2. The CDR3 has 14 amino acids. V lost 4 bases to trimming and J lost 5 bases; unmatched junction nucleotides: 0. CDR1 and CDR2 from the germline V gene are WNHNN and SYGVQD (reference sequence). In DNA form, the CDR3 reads TGCGCCAGCAGTGGGACTAGCGGGACCGGGGAGCTGTTTTTT. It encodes CASSGTSGTGELFF.